This is a list of T cell receptor beta chains from one sample in a study of metastatic and nonmetastatic thyroid tumors. With MiXCR, TCRdb reprocessed the PCR reads. The sample carries about 45,000 clones, less than 4.5% recorded once. Sequenced input: blood. The source of these receptors is a female donor with papillary thyroid cancer or a benign thyroid nodule (not recorded which). Some clones in this sample may be carry-over from other donors' samples. The CDR3 runs from the conserved cysteine through the conserved F or W. Each record gives: V gene, clone size, CDR3 length, J gene, D gene, CDR3 protein, CDR3 DNA. D genes are given only for firm matches. Size is stated for part of the rows, as once, few or many counts, or as a class when the clone is expanded.

v_call: TRBV25-1; clone_size: few; cdr3_length: 16; j_call: TRBJ2-1; d_call: TRBD1; cdr3_aa: CASSENRGRMADEQFF; cdr3_nt: TGTGCCAGCAGTGAAAACAGGGGGCGAATGGCGGATGAGCAGTTCTTC
v_call: TRBV10-3; clone_size: many; cdr3_length: 12; j_call: TRBJ2-7; d_call: NA; cdr3_aa: CAISVATYEQYF; cdr3_nt: TGTGCCATCAGTGTTGCTACCTACGAGCAGTACTTC
v_call: TRBV6-5; clone_size: few; cdr3_length: 15; j_call: TRBJ2-7; d_call: TRBD2; cdr3_aa: CASSSSGRGAYEQYF; cdr3_nt: TGTGCCAGCAGTTCCTCCGGGAGGGGGGCATACGAGCAGTACTTC
v_call: TRBV6-1; clone_size: NA; cdr3_length: 15; j_call: TRBJ2-2; d_call: TRBD2; cdr3_aa: CASTSGDFLTGELFF; cdr3_nt: TGTGCCAGCACTAGCGGGGACTTTTTGACCGGGGAGCTGTTTTTT
v_call: TRBV5-1; clone_size: NA; cdr3_length: 16; j_call: TRBJ1-2; d_call: NA; cdr3_aa: CASSTHTRGLPYGYTF; cdr3_nt: TGCGCCAGCAGCACCCATACCCGAGGGTTACCCTATGGCTACACCTTC
v_call: TRBV19; clone_size: many; cdr3_length: 18; j_call: TRBJ2-1; d_call: TRBD2; cdr3_aa: CASSLTPGLAGGLNEQFF; cdr3_nt: TGTGCCAGTAGTCTCACACCGGGACTAGCGGGAGGGCTTAATGAGCAGTTCTTC
v_call: TRBV19; clone_size: NA; cdr3_length: 13; j_call: TRBJ2-7; d_call: NA; cdr3_aa: CATIDRKTYYQYF; cdr3_nt: TGTGCCACTATAGACAGGAAGACTTACTATCAGTACTTC
v_call: TRBV6-5; clone_size: hyperexpanded; cdr3_length: 14; j_call: TRBJ1-1; d_call: NA; cdr3_aa: CASSYWQGNTEAFF; cdr3_nt: TGTGCCAGCAGTTACTGGCAGGGGAACACTGAAGCTTTCTTT
v_call: TRBV24-1; clone_size: NA; cdr3_length: 18; j_call: TRBJ2-3; d_call: TRBD2; cdr3_aa: CATSAAPGLAGGTDKQYF; cdr3_nt: TGTGCCACCAGTGCCGCTCCGGGACTAGCGGGAGGCACAGATAAGCAATATTTT
v_call: TRBV6-2/TRBV6-3; clone_size: medium-sized; cdr3_length: 13; j_call: TRBJ2-1; d_call: NA; cdr3_aa: CASSTIGRNEQFF; cdr3_nt: TGTGCCAGCAGCACCATTGGCAGGAATGAGCAGTTCTTC
v_call: TRBV6-2/TRBV6-3; clone_size: few; cdr3_length: 15; j_call: TRBJ1-1; d_call: NA; cdr3_aa: CANSFMKATNTEALF; cdr3_nt: TGTGCCAACAGTTTCATGAAGGCGACGAACACTGAAGCTTTATTT
v_call: TRBV5-1; clone_size: many; cdr3_length: 16; j_call: TRBJ2-3; d_call: NA; cdr3_aa: CASSPQGFDFTDTQYF; cdr3_nt: TGCGCCAGCAGTCCACAGGGTTTTGACTTCACAGATACGCAGTATTTT
v_call: TRBV5-1; clone_size: many; cdr3_length: 12; j_call: TRBJ2-3; d_call: NA; cdr3_aa: CASSLAADTQYF; cdr3_nt: TGCGCCAGCAGCTTGGCCGCAGATACGCAGTATTTT
v_call: TRBV27; clone_size: NA; cdr3_length: 14; j_call: TRBJ1-1; d_call: NA; cdr3_aa: CASRLGPANTEAFF; cdr3_nt: TGTGCCAGCAGGCTCGGACCGGCGAACACTGAAGCTTTCTTT
v_call: TRBV20-1; clone_size: NA; cdr3_length: 14; j_call: TRBJ2-7; d_call: TRBD1; cdr3_aa: CSASTGTGFNEQYF; cdr3_nt: TGCAGTGCTAGTACCGGGACAGGGTTCAACGAGCAGTACTTC
v_call: TRBV6-4; clone_size: many; cdr3_length: 15; j_call: TRBJ2-1; d_call: TRBD2; cdr3_aa: CASSGASGPHNEQFF; cdr3_nt: TGTGCCAGCAGTGGAGCTAGCGGGCCACACAATGAGCAGTTCTTC
v_call: TRBV7-2; clone_size: few; cdr3_length: 15; j_call: TRBJ2-1; d_call: NA; cdr3_aa: CANSLQWQGRDEQFF; cdr3_nt: TGTGCCAACAGCCTACAGTGGCAGGGCAGGGATGAGCAGTTCTTC
v_call: TRBV7-3; clone_size: many; cdr3_length: 16; j_call: TRBJ2-6; d_call: NA; cdr3_aa: CASSLEGSSGANVLTF; cdr3_nt: TGTGCCAGCAGCTTAGAGGGGAGCTCTGGGGCCAACGTCCTGACTTTC
v_call: TRBV5-1; clone_size: many; cdr3_length: 16; j_call: TRBJ2-5; d_call: TRBD2; cdr3_aa: CASSLTSGLVQETQYF; cdr3_nt: TGCGCCAGCAGCTTGACCTCGGGACTAGTCCAAGAGACCCAGTACTTC
v_call: TRBV7-6; clone_size: many; cdr3_length: 11; j_call: TRBJ2-5; d_call: NA; cdr3_aa: CASSVQETQYF; cdr3_nt: TGTGCCAGCAGCGTTCAAGAGACCCAGTACTTC